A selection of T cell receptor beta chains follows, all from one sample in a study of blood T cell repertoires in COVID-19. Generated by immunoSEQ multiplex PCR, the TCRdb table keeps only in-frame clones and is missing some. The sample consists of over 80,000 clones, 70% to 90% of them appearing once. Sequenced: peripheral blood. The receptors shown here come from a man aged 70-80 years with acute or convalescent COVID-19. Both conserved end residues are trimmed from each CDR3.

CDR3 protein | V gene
ASSILRTTTYNEQF | TRBV19
ASSPDGQGASYEQY | TRBV5-1
ASVSGGSGYEQY | TRBV2
ASSELFGAGAEAF | TRBV9
ASSLVRDQPQH | TRBV7-8
ASSQETLYEQY | TRBV28
ASSLLGGSYRGNEQF | TRBV4-3
ASSLDQGAVGAIGANVLT | TRBV7-6
ASSFWRGGPDTQY | TRBV5-4
ASSHNSGTGYEKLF | TRBV4-3
ASGPGTDTQY | TRBV12-5
ASSFGGTAYQPQH | TRBV28
ASSQEVGTRGTNTQY | TRBV3-1/TRBV3-2
ASNKGQGFQPQH | TRBV19
ASSPPTGTNQPQH | TRBV28
ASSQEDRDTGELF | TRBV4-3
ASSRTSGGADTQY | TRBV7-3
ASSDSGVTDTQY | TRBV4-1
ASLAPGEDYYGYT | TRBV21-1
SVVGLAGVQENIQY | TRBV29-1
ASSFLGLSTDTQY | TRBV28
ASGRTSSYEQY | TRBV6-5
ASSQTVVSGQY | TRBV27
ASRYRGALTDTQY | TRBV11-2
ASSYNRPSGANVLT | TRBV6-5
ASSAGQPVAADTQY | TRBV9
ASSLPLGQNTGELF | TRBV5-1
ASSLVYSAGNQPQH | TRBV7-8
ASSYSGGGKEKLF | TRBV6-5
ASSLWTGRYSYEQY | TRBV11-2
ASSRTGGNYGYT | TRBV6-5
AISERGTSLASYNEQF | TRBV10-3
ASSTPGVRYTEAF | TRBV18
ASSVGPGLRNTGELF | TRBV9
AISARDYGEQY | TRBV10-3
ASSFSRPGGIQPQH | TRBV28
ASSFSRGYEQY | TRBV13
ASSEGQGASPLH | TRBV25-1
ASSLRLGNTIY | TRBV9
ASSLYGSYEQY | TRBV27
ASSTRQGGSDTQY | TRBV5-4
ASSKGQRNTEAF | TRBV25-1
ASSYGAGASSYEQY | TRBV6-5
ASSYLSGQGSEAF | TRBV6-6
ATPFGKEQGRNEQF | TRBV15
ASSPEGGAGANVLT | TRBV5-1
ASRKARGDNEKLF | TRBV11-2
AWSVLQGNQPQH | TRBV30
ASNSGGRADTQY | TRBV2
ASSLVRLAGVGEQF | TRBV27
SVLGRDYTGELF | TRBV29-1
ASSREGGSNQPQH | TRBV28
ASSFAGVGEKLF | TRBV6-5
ASSVGTSGGNEQF | TRBV9
ASSPIPPGQGSGTEAF | TRBV5-1
ASSNRGDNTEAF | TRBV19
ASSTGLANNEQF | TRBV5-8
ASSHTSGGARDIQY | TRBV18
ASSLGKGGTGSNQPQH | TRBV5-5